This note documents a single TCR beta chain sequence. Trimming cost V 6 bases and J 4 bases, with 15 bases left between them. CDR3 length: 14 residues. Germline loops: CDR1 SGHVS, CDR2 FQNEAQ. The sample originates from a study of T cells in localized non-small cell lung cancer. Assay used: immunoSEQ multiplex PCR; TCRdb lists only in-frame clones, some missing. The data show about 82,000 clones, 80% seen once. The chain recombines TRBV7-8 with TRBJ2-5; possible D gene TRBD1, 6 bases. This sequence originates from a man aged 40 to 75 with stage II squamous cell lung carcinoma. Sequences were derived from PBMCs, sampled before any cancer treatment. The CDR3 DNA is TGTGCCAGCAGGGACAGCGAAGGGCGAGAGACCCAGTACTTC. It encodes CASRDSEGRETQYF.